These 32 T cell receptor beta chains were all obtained from the same sample, sequenced in a study of lymphopenia after photon versus proton radiotherapy. Clones were sequenced by immunoSEQ multiplex PCR, and TCRdb holds only the in-frame ones, with some missing. Here the sample spans about 70,000 clones, 85% to 95% being singletons. The material was peripheral blood, obtained from a patient treated with photon-based radiotherapy. These receptors were obtained from a woman in her 40s with cholangiocarcinoma.

This clone was observed a few times. V usage is TRBV5-1 and J usage is TRBJ2-3; TRBD2 agrees at 12 bases. The CDR3 runs 17 residues. Losses at the gene ends were 2 bases for V and 2 bases for J; bases not matched to a gene: 6. Looked up from germline, CDR1 is SGHRS and CDR2 is YFSETQ. The CDR3 DNA follows: TGCGCCAGCAGCTTCATGACTAGCGGGGGACCCACAGATACGCAGTATTTT. The encoded protein is CASSFMTSGGPTDTQYF.

V usage is TRBV11-2 and J usage is TRBJ2-1; D remains ambiguous. CDR1 is SGHAT, CDR2 FQNNGV, per germline. V dropped 1 base and J dropped 0 bases, with 10 bases sitting between them. This CDR3 spans 16 amino acids. In nucleotides, the CDR3 is TGTGCCAGCAGCTTAGTGGGCTCTAGCTCCTACAATGAGCAGTTCTTC. Translated: CASSLVGSSSYNEQFF.

V is TRBV15 and J is TRBJ2-5, with 10 nucleotides matching TRBD2. The length of the CDR3 is 13 residues. V trimming: 11 bases; J trimming: 2 bases; junction bases outside the gene matches: 5. Germline loops: CDR1 LNHNV, CDR2 YYDKDF (reference sequence). CDR3 DNA sequence: TGTGCCGCTAGCGGGAGAATACAAGAGACCCAGTACTTC. It yields the protein CAASGRIQETQYF. Drawing the rest from reference TRBV15 and TRBJ2-5, the complete variable domain is DAMVIQNPRYQVTQFGKPVTLSCSQTLNHNVMYWYQQKSSQAPKLLFHYYDKDFNNEADTPDNFQSRRPNTSFCFLDIRSPGLGDTAMYLCAASGRIQETQYFGPGTRLLVL.

This rearrangement joins TRBV27 to TRBJ1-6; 7 bases are shared with TRBD1. The CDR3 has 13 amino acids. V dropped 2 bases and J dropped 8; count of bases not matched to a gene: 0. CDR1 is MNHEY, CDR2 SMNVEV, per germline (reference sequence). The CDR3 coding sequence is TGTGCCAGCAGTTTAACAGGGGATTCACCCCTCCACTTT. Translation: CASSLTGDSPLHF.

V gene TRBV28 combines with J gene TRBJ1-2; no firm D call. Germline loops: CDR1 MDHEN, CDR2 SYDVKM. The CDR3 runs 15 residues. Trimming shortened V by 4 bases and J by 2 bases, and 14 bases separated the two germline ends. This CDR3 reads CASSSPWGANYGYTF. The CDR3 DNA sequence: TGTGCCAGCAGTTCGCCGTGGGGAGCAAACTATGGCTACACCTTC.

V usage is TRBV7-3 and J usage is TRBJ1-1; D unresolved. Germline V gene data show CDR1 as SGHTA and CDR2 as FQGTGA. The V gene lost 7 bases and the J gene lost 1 base, with 13 bases spanning the gap. The CDR3 consists of 14 residues. Here the CDR3 reads CASKQEMGNTEAFF. CDR3 DNA sequence: TGTGCCAGCAAGCAGGAGATGGGGAACACTGAAGCTTTCTTT.

The J gene is TRBJ1-3, the V gene TRBV29-1, with D possibly matching TRBD1 (6 bases). The V gene lost 4 bases and the J gene lost 0 bases, with 7 bases spanning the gap. The germline CDR1 and CDR2 sequences are SQVTM and ANQGSEA. The CDR3 consists of 13 residues. The CDR3 protein is CSVGQVSGNTIYF. In DNA, the CDR3 is TGCAGCGTTGGACAGGTCTCTGGAAACACCATATATTTT.

V and J are TRBV11-3 and TRBJ2-1; weak D call: TRBD1 (6 bases). Trimming took 1 base from V and 4 from J, leaving 11 bases between them. The CDR3 is 15 residues long. The germline CDR1 and CDR2 sequences are SGHNT and YENEEA. The CDR3 reads CASSLAPGVYNEQFF. The DNA for the CDR3 is TGTGCCAGCAGCTTAGCGCCAGGGGTTTACAATGAGCAGTTCTTC.

The chain uses TRBV7-3 and TRBJ1-6; tentative D call: TRBD1 (5 bases). Per germline, CDR1 SGHTA and CDR2 FQGTGA. This CDR3 is built from 15 residues. Trimming took off 0 bases at V and 9 bases at J, with 12 bases between the two ends. The CDR3 region has the DNA TGTGCCAGCAGCTTAACCGGACAACCGACTTCACCCCTCCACTTT. As protein: CASSLTGQPTSPLHF.

This chain uses TRBV4-1 with TRBJ1-5; 7 positions agree with TRBD1. Trimming removed 0 bases from V and 0 bases from J; junction bases left unmatched: 8. This CDR3 region has 18 residues. Germline V gene sequence: CDR1 MGHRA, CDR2 YSYEKL. CDR3 bases: TGCGCCAGCAGCCAAGAACCCTCAGGGGGTAATAGCAATCAGCCCCAGCATTTT. Amino acids: CASSQEPSGGNSNQPQHF.

The chain couples TRBV4-1 to TRBJ1-1; D possibly corresponds to TRBD1 (5 bases). CDR1 and CDR2 from the germline V gene are MGHRA and YSYEKL. With 2 bases removed from V and 8 bases from J, the gap between germline ends came to 6 bases. The CDR3 length is 11 residues. CDR3 amino acids: CASSQWGEAFF. The CDR3 region has the DNA TGCGCCAGCAGCCAATGGGGGGAAGCTTTCTTT.

This chain uses TRBV4-1 with TRBJ1-5, with D uncertain. CDR1 MGHRA and CDR2 YSYEKL come from the germline V gene. This CDR3 is built from 14 residues. The V gene lost 0 bases and the J gene lost 7 bases, with 10 bases spanning the gap. CDR3 in amino acids: CASSQEWGDQPQHF. CDR3 nucleotide sequence: TGCGCCAGCAGCCAAGAGTGGGGTGACCAGCCCCAGCATTTT.

The V and J genes are TRBV18 and TRBJ2-4; D might be TRBD2 (5 bases). The germline V and J ends were trimmed by 1 base and 6 bases, with 10 bases remaining between them. Germline V lookup: CDR1 KGHSH, CDR2 LQKENI. The CDR3 length is 14 residues. CDR3 nucleotide sequence: TGTGCCAGCTCACCACTTGCCCGGGGAAACATTCAGTACTTC. Protein sequence: CASSPLARGNIQYF.

The genes are TRBV27 and TRBJ1-5, with a weak D call TRBD1 (5 bases). CDR1 is MNHEY and CDR2 is SMNVEV in the germline V gene (reference sequence). This CDR3 comprises 15 residues. Trimming removed 4 bases at V and 0 bases at J, with 10 bases between. The CDR3 sequence is CASSSRTRSNQPQHF. CDR3 DNA: TGTGCCAGCAGTTCCCGGACACGTAGCAATCAGCCCCAGCATTTT.

This clone showed up just once. The chain has TRBV5-1 and TRBJ2-3; the D gene is possibly TRBD2 (5 bases). In germline, CDR1 is SGHRS, CDR2 YFSETQ. Trimming took off 2 bases at V and 1 base at J, with 11 bases between the two ends. The CDR3 has 15 amino acids. The CDR3 bases are TGCGCCAGCAGCTTTCTCGCGGAGGGCACAGATACGCAGTATTTT. This codes for CASSFLAEGTDTQYF.

This chain's CDR3 is CASSDRVNIQYF. In DNA, the CDR3 is TGTGCCAGCAGTGACAGGGTAAACATTCAGTACTTC. The chain couples TRBV6-5 to TRBJ2-4; TRBD1 agrees at 7 bases. V shed 5 bases, J shed 6 bases, and the junction held 1 base outside the gene matches. Germline CDR1 and CDR2: MNHEY and SVGAGI. The CDR3 runs to 12 residues.

V usage is TRBV10-3 and J usage is TRBJ1-6; D is ambiguous. The V and J ends lost 3 bases and 7 bases respectively, with 16 bases between them. Germline CDR1 ENHRY, CDR2 SYGVKD. The CDR3 length is 16 residues. The CDR3 is CAISDFDSLANSPLHF. The CDR3 nucleotides read TGTGCCATCAGTGACTTTGACTCATTGGCGAATTCACCCCTCCACTTT.

The chain joins TRBV27 to TRBJ1-5; the D is unclear. V lost 1 base and J 7 bases, leaving 14 bases between the germline ends. The CDR3 contains 15 residues. Germline V lookup: CDR1 MNHEY, CDR2 SMNVEV (reference sequence). In DNA form, the CDR3 reads TGTGCCAGCAGTTTATACGGTCAACGTGACCAGCCCCAGCATTTT. It encodes CASSLYGQRDQPQHF.

The chain couples TRBV4-1 to TRBJ1-6; D is unclear. V dropped 1 base and J dropped 5 bases, with 9 bases sitting between them. This CDR3 spans 15 amino acids. Germline V gene lookup returns CDR1 MGHRA and CDR2 YSYEKL. CDR3 DNA: TGCGCCAGCAGCCAAGGAGCATTAAATAATTCACCCCTCCACTTT. Translated, it gives CASSQGALNNSPLHF.

The rearrangement uses TRBV15 and TRBJ1-1; no clear D gene. CDR1 and CDR2 from the germline V gene are LNHNV and YYDKDF (reference sequence). CDR3 size: 14 residues. The V and J ends lost 0 bases and 4 bases respectively, with 9 bases between them. The CDR3 DNA is TGTGCCACCAGCAGAGATTTGGGCGGCACTGAAGCTTTCTTT. It codes for CATSRDLGGTEAFF. The variable domain in full, completed from reference TRBV15 and TRBJ1-1, reads DAMVIQNPRYQVTQFGKPVTLSCSQTLNHNVMYWYQQKSSQAPKLLFHYYDKDFNNEADTPDNFQSRRPNTSFCFLDIRSPGLGDTAMYLCATSRDLGGTEAFFGQGTRLTVV.

The rearrangement joins TRBV19 to TRBJ2-1; 7 nucleotides agree with TRBD2. There are 15 residues in the CDR3. Germline-derived CDR1 and CDR2 are LNHDA and SQIVND (reference sequence). V shed 3 bases, J shed 3 bases, and the junction held 5 bases outside the gene matches. CDR3 DNA: TGTGCCAGTAGTATCTCGGGGGGTTACTACAATGAGCAGTTCTTC. It translates to CASSISGGYYNEQFF.

The genes are TRBV6-1 and TRBJ1-4, with 9 bases aligning to TRBD1. V lost 6 bases to trimming and J lost 3 bases; unmatched junction nucleotides: 5. The CDR3 runs 15 residues. Germline CDR1 is MNHNS and CDR2 is SASEGT. CDR3 nucleotides: TGTGCCAGCAGGACAGGGGGTCTCGCTAATGAAAAACTGTTTTTT. It yields the protein CASRTGGLANEKLFF.

V gene TRBV6-5 combines with J gene TRBJ1-2, with a tentative D call TRBD1 (6 bases). The CDR3 has 15 residues. Germline CDR1 MNHEY, CDR2 SVGAGI. V lost 2 bases and J lost 8, with 18 bases in between. CDR3 protein: CASSYRSAGTRGYTF. In DNA form, the CDR3 reads TGTGCCAGCAGTTACCGGTCGGCAGGGACACGCGGCTACACCTTC.

V usage is TRBV2 and J usage is TRBJ1-5; D not resolved. The V and J ends lost 8 bases and 0 bases respectively, with 14 bases between them. The length of the CDR3 is 15 residues. Germline V gene sequence: CDR1 SNHLY, CDR2 FYNNEI. In nucleotides, the CDR3 is TGTGCCAGCGGTTCGACTCTTAATAGCAATCAGCCCCAGCATTTT. It yields the protein CASGSTLNSNQPQHF.

This rearrangement joins TRBV28 to TRBJ2-7; 7 bases map to TRBD1. Per the germline V gene, CDR1 is MDHEN and CDR2 is SYDVKM. This CDR3 comprises 14 residues. Germline trimming cut 6 bases from V and 0 bases from J; bases unmatched to any gene: 5. DNA of the CDR3: TGTGCCAGCAGCCGACAGGGAGCCTCCTACGAGCAGTACTTC. This encodes CASSRQGASYEQYF.

The V gene is TRBV6-5, the J gene TRBJ2-6, with unresolved D. V shed 2 bases and J shed 0 bases, with 8 bases lying between them. Germline V lookup: CDR1 MNHEY, CDR2 SVGAGI. The CDR3 is 16 residues long. The CDR3 nucleotides are TGTGCCAGCAGTTACCGGGCGAGCTCTGGGGCCAACGTCCTGACTTTC. Protein: CASSYRASSGANVLTF.

This clone has a single count. The chain uses TRBV7-9 and TRBJ2-7; TRBD1 matches at 7 bases. CDR1 and CDR2 from the germline V gene are SEHNR and FQNEAQ (reference sequence). J lost 5 bases, V lost 0 bases, and 7 bases had no gene match. This CDR3 region has 15 residues. In DNA form, the CDR3 reads TGTGCCAGCAGCTTAGCTTCCCCAGGGGGTGACGAGCAGTACTTC. Translation gives CASSLASPGGDEQYF.

This chain uses TRBV27 with TRBJ2-3, with 8 positions matching TRBD1. The CDR3 contains 13 residues. Looked up from germline, CDR1 is MNHEY and CDR2 is SMNVEV (reference sequence). V shed 6 bases, J shed 6 bases, and the junction held 5 bases outside the gene matches. The CDR3 region is CASRLQGADTQYF. For the CDR3, the DNA is TGTGCCAGCAGACTCCAGGGGGCGGATACGCAGTATTTT.

This sequence joins TRBV10-3 and TRBJ1-1; D ambiguous. In germline, CDR1 is ENHRY, CDR2 SYGVKD. With 0 bases removed from V and 6 bases from J, the gap between germline ends came to 8 bases. This CDR3 has 13 residues. CDR3 sequence (DNA): TGTGCCATCAGTGAGTCAGAGGTGGCTGAAGCTTTCTTT. It encodes CAISESEVAEAFF.

The V gene is TRBV5-8, the J gene TRBJ2-7; no firm D call. Germline loops: CDR1 SGHTS, CDR2 YDEGEE. Trimming shortened V by 0 bases and J by 4 bases, and 2 bases separated the two germline ends. The CDR3 contains 11 residues. CDR3 loop: CASSLGYEQYF. CDR3 nucleotide sequence: TGTGCCAGCAGCTTGGGATACGAGCAGTACTTC.

The V call is TRBV27, the J call TRBJ1-5, with TRBD1 as a possible D gene (5 bases). V was trimmed by 2 bases and J by 0 bases, leaving 5 bases between them. The CDR3 consists of 14 residues. Germline CDR1 reads MNHEY; CDR2 reads SMNVEV (reference sequence). The CDR3 sequence is CASSLQGSNQPQHF. CDR3 nucleotide sequence: TGTGCCAGCAGTTTACAGGGTAGCAATCAGCCCCAGCATTTT.

The chain links TRBV30 to TRBJ1-6; possible D gene TRBD1, 5 bases. This CDR3 has 14 amino acids. V was clipped by 4 bases and J by 6 bases, with 13 bases between them. Germline CDR1 is GTSNPN and CDR2 is SVGIG (reference sequence). The CDR3 sequence is CAWKSLGVNSPLHF. The CDR3 DNA sequence: TGTGCCTGGAAAAGTTTGGGGGTTAATTCACCCCTCCACTTT.